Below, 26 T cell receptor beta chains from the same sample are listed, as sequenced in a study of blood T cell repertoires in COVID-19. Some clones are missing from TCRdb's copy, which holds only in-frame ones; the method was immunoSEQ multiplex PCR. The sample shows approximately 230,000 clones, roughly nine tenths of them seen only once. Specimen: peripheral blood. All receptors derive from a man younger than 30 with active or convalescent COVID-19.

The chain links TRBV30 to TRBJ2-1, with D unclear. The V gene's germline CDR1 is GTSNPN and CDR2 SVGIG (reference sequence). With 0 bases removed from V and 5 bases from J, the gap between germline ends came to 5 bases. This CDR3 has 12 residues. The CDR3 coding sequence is TGTGCCTGGAGTGTACAAAACAATGAGCAGTTCTTC. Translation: CAWSVQNNEQFF. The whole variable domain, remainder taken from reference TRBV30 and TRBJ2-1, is SQTIHQWPATLVQPVGSPLSLECTVEGTSNPNLYWYRQAAGRGLQLLFYSVGIGQISSEVPQNLSASRPQDRQFILSSKKLLLSDSGFYLCAWSVQNNEQFFGPGTRLTVL.

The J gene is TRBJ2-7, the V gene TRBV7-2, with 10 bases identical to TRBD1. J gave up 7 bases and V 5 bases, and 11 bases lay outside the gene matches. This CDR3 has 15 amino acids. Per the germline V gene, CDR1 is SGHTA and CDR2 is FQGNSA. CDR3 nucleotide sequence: TGTGCCAGCAGCAACCGGGACAGGGGTTGGGGGGAGCAGTACTTC. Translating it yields CASSNRDRGWGEQYF.

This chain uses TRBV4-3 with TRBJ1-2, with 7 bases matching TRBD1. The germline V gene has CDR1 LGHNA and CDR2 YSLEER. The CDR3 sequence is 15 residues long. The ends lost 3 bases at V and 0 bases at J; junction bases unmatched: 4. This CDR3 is CASSHGTVTNYGYTF. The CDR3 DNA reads TGCGCCAGCAGCCACGGGACAGTCACTAACTATGGCTACACCTTC.

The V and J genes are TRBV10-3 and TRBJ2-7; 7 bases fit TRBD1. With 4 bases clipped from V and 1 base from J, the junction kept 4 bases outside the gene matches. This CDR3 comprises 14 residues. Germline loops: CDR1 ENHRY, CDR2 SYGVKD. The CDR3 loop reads CAISGQGPSYEQYF. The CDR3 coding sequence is TGTGCCATCAGTGGACAGGGCCCATCCTACGAGCAGTACTTC.

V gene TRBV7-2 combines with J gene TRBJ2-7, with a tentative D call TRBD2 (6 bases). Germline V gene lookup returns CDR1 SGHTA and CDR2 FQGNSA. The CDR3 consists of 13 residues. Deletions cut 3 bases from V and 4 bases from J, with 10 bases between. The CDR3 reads CASSFGGSYEQYF. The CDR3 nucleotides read TGTGCCAGCAGCTTTGGGGGGTCATACGAGCAGTACTTC.

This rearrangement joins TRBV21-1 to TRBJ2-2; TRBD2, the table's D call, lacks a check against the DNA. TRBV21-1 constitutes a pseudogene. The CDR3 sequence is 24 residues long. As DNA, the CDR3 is TGTGCCAGCAGCAAAGAGGCGCCCAGGGGGCTTCGTCTAGCGGGAGTGGGAAACACCGGGGAGCTGTTTTTT. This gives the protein CASSKEAPRGLRLAGVGNTGELFF.

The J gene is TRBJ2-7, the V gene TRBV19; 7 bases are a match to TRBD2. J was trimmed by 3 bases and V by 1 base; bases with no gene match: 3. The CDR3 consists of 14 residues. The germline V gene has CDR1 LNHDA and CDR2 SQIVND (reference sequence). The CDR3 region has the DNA TGTGCCAGTAGTATAGCTAGCGGCCTCTACGAGCAGTACTTC. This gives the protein CASSIASGLYEQYF.

CDR3 in amino acids: CASSDRQVSTTNEQFF. CDR3 coding DNA: TGTGCCAGCAGCGACCGACAGGTCTCCACGACAAATGAGCAGTTCTTC. J is TRBJ2-1 and V is TRBV11-2; D perhaps matches TRBD1 (6 bases). The germline V gene has CDR1 SGHAT and CDR2 FQNNGV. V gave up 5 bases and J gave up 7 bases, with 21 bases separating them. CDR3 length: 16 amino acids.

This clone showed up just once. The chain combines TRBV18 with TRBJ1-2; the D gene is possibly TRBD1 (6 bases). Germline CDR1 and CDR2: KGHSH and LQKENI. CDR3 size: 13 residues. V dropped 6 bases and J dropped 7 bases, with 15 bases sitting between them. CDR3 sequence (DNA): TGTGCCAGCTCGCTGGACAGTAGTGGTGGCTACACCTTC. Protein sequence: CASSLDSSGGYTF.

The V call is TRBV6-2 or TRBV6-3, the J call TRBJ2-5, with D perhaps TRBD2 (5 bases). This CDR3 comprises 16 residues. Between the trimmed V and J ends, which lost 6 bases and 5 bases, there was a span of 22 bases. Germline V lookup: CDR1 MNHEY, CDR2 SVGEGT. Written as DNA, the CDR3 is TGTGCCAGCAGCCCCGGCTCCGGGGAACCTCGGGAGACCCAGTACTTC. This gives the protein CASSPGSGEPRETQYF.

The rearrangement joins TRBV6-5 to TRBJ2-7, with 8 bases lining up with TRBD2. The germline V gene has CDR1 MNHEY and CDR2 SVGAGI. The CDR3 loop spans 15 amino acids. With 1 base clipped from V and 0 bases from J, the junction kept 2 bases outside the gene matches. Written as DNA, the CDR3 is TGTGCCAGCAGTTACTTAGCGGGGACCTCCTACGAGCAGTACTTC. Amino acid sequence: CASSYLAGTSYEQYF.

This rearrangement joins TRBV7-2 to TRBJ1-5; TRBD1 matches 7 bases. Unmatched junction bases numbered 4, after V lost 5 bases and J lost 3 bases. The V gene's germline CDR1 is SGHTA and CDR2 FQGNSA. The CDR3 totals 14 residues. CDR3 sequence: CASSRDSFNQPQHF. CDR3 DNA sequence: TGTGCCAGCAGCCGGGACAGTTTCAATCAGCCCCAGCATTTT.

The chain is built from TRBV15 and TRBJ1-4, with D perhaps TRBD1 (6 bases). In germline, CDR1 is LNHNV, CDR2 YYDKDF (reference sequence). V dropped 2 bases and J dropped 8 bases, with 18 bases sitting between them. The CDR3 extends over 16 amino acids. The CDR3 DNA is TGTGCCACCAGCAGATCCACCGAGGGGGTTGGGGAAAAACTGTTTTTT. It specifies CATSRSTEGVGEKLFF.

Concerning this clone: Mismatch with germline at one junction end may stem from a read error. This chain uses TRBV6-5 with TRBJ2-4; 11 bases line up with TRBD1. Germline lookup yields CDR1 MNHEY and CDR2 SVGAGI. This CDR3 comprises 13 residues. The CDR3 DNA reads TGTGCCAGCAGTCTAGGGACAGGGGGAATGGGGCACTTC. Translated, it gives CASSLGTGGMGHF.

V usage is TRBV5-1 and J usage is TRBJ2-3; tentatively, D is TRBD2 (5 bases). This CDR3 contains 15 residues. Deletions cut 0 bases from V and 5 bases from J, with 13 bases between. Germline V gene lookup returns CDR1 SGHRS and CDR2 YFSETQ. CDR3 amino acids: CASSLEAGPVDTQYF. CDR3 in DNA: TGCGCCAGCAGCTTGGAGGCGGGCCCCGTAGATACGCAGTATTTT.

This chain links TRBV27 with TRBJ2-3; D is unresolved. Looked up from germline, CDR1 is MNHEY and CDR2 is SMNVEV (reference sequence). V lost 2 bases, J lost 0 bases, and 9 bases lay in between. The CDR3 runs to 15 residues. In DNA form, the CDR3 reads TGTGCCAGCAGTTTACATGCGACTAGCACAGATACGCAGTATTTT. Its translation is CASSLHATSTDTQYF.

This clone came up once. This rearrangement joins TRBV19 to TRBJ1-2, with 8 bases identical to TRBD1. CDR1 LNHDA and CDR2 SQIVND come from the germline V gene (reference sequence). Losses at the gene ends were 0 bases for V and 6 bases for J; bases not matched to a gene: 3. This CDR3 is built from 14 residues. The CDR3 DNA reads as TGTGCCAGTAGTATAGAGACAGGGGCGGATGGCTACACCTTC. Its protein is CASSIETGADGYTF.

CDR3 nucleotide sequence: TGTGCCAGCAGCCCCGAGCGGGGGGGCATATATACGCAGTATTTT. It is translated as CASSPERGGIYTQYF. The J gene is TRBJ2-3, the V gene TRBV7-3; 10 nucleotides align to TRBD2. Germline-derived CDR1 and CDR2 are SGHTA and FQGTGA. The CDR3 is made up of 15 amino acids. Trimming at V came to 5 bases and at J to 7 bases, leaving 9 bases not matched to a gene.

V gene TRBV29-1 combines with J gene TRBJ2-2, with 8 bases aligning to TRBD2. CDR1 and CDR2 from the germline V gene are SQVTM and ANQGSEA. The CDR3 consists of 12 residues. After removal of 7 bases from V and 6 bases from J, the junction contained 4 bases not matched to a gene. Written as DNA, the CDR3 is TGCAGCGCCCCGGGGGGGTCCGGGGAGCTGTTTTTT. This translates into CSAPGGSGELFF.

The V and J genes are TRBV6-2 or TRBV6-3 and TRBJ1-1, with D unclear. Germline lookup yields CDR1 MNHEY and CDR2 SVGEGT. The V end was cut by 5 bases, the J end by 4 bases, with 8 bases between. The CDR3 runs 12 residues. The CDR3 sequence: CASSPLSTEAFF. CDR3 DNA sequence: TGTGCCAGCAGTCCCCTGAGCACTGAAGCTTTCTTT.

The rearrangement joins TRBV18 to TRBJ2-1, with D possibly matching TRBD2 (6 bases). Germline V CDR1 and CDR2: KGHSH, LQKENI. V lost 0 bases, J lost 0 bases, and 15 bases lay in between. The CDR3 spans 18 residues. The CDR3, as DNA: TGTGCCAGCTCACCACCTAGAGGGAGGAGGCTCTCCTACAATGAGCAGTTCTTC. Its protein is CASSPPRGRRLSYNEQFF. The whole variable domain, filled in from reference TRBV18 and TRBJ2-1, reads NAGVMQNPRHLVRRRGQEARLRCSPMKGHSHVYWYRQLPEEGLKFMVYLQKENIIDESGMPKERFSAEFPKEGPSILRIQQVVRGDSAAYFCASSPPRGRRLSYNEQFFGPGTRLTVL.

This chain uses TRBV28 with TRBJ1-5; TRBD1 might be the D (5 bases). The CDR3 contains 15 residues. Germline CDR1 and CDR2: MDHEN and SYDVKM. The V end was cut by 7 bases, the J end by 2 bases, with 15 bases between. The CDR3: CASTGGGSRNQPQHF. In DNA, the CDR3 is TGTGCCAGCACCGGCGGGGGGTCTCGCAATCAGCCCCAGCATTTT. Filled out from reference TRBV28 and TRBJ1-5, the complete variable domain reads DVKVTQSSRYLVKRTGEKVFLECVQDMDHENMFWYRQDPGLGLRLIYFSYDVKMKEKGDIPEGYSVSREKKERFSLILESASTNQTSMYLCASTGGGSRNQPQHFGDGTRLSIL.

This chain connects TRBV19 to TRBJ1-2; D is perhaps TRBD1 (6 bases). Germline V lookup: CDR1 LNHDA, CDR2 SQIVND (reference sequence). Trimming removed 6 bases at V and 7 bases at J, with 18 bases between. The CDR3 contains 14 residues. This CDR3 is CASRIQGPVSGYTF. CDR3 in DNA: TGTGCCAGTAGAATACAGGGTCCTGTCTCTGGCTACACCTTC.

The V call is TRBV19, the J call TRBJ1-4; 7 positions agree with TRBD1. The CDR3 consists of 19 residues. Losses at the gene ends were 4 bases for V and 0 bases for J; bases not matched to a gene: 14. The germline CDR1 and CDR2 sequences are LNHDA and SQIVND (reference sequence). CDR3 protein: CASSKNSPRQGPTNEKLFF. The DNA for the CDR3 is TGTGCCAGTAGTAAAAACTCTCCGAGACAGGGACCAACTAATGAAAAACTGTTTTTT.

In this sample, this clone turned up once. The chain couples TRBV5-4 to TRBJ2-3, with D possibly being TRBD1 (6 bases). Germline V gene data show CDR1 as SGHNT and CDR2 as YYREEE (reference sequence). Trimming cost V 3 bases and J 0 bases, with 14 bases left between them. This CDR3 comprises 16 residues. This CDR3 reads CASSSGQPSSTDTQYF. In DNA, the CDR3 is TGTGCCAGCAGCTCCGGACAGCCTTCTAGCACAGATACGCAGTATTTT.

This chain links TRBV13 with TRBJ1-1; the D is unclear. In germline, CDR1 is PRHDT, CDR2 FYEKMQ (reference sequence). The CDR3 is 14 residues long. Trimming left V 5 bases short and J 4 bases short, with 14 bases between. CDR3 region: CASSRTGWFTEAFF. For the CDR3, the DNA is TGTGCCAGCAGCCGGACTGGTTGGTTCACTGAAGCTTTCTTT.